Shown below are 22 T cell receptor beta chains from a single sample sequenced in a study of blood T cells in healthy people across ages. A sample-barcoded 5' primer and a J-beta primer mix were used in a second PCR of about 7 to 12 cycles. Via MiXCR, TCRdb re-called the 5' RACE reads, giving one row per CDR3 protein. The data contain about 1.6 million distinct CDR3 sequences, about 32% of them singletons. The material sequenced was blood. These TCRs come from a woman under 40 in good health.

This clonotype was recorded a few times. V gene TRBV29-1 combines with J gene TRBJ1-2; maybe TRBD1 (5 bases). Germline V gene data show CDR1 as SQVTM and CDR2 as ANQGSEA. The CDR3 covers 10 residues. Trimming stripped 8 bases from V and 6 bases from J, with 10 bases between. The DNA of the CDR3 is TGCAGCTCGGGGGGTAATGGCTACACCTTC. It encodes CSSGGNGYTF.

V gene TRBV28 combines with J gene TRBJ1-5, with TRBD1 identical over 10 bases. CDR1 is MDHEN, CDR2 SYDVKM, per germline. This CDR3 is built from 13 residues. Unmatched junction bases numbered 0, after V lost 8 bases and J lost 2 bases. The CDR3 DNA sequence: TGTGCCAGCGGGACAGGGGGCAATCAGCCCCAGCATTTT. Translated: CASGTGGNQPQHF. Looking up the rest from reference TRBV28 and TRBJ1-5 gives the full variable domain: DVKVTQSSRYLVKRTGEKVFLECVQDMDHENMFWYRQDPGLGLRLIYFSYDVKMKEKGDIPEGYSVSREKKERFSLILESASTNQTSMYLCASGTGGNQPQHFGDGTRLSIL.

The CDR3, as DNA: TGTGCCAGCAGCTTGGAACGGACAGGGGGCGCGACTCAGTACTTC. This encodes CASSLERTGGATQYF. The chain employs TRBV5-6 and TRBJ2-5; TRBD1 matches at 11 bases. CDR1 SGHDT and CDR2 YYEEEE come from the germline V gene. CDR3 length equals 15 residues. The junction had 9 bases not matched to a gene; V was cut back by 0 bases and J by 11 bases.

This clonotype has ten or more counts. The chain recombines TRBV27 with TRBJ2-7; TRBD2 aligns across 10 bases. Trimming took 0 bases from V and 4 from J; bases not matched to a gene: 3. The germline CDR1 and CDR2 sequences are MNHEY and SMNVEV (reference sequence). This CDR3 is 15 amino acids long. CDR3 loop: CASSLSAGGSYEQYF. The CDR3 DNA sequence: TGTGCCAGCAGTTTATCAGCGGGAGGGAGTTACGAGCAGTACTTC.

The chain combines TRBV12-5 with TRBJ1-2; 7 positions agree with TRBD1. From germline, CDR1 is LGHNT and CDR2 FRNRAP. With V trimmed by 7 bases and J by 0 bases, 8 bases remained unmatched. The CDR3 runs 15 residues. CDR3 nucleotide sequence: TGTGCTAGTGCCCGAGGGACAGATTCTAACTATGGCTACACCTTC. Translated, it gives CASARGTDSNYGYTF.

J is TRBJ2-7 and V is TRBV6-5, with D maybe TRBD1 (5 bases). The CDR3 totals 12 residues. V lost 5 bases to trimming and J lost 7 bases, with 12 bases between them. The germline V gene encodes CDR1 MNHEY and CDR2 SVGAGI. CDR3 coding DNA: TGTGCCAGCAGTAAAGGGGCGAGGGAGCAGTACTTC. Its protein product is CASSKGAREQYF.

J is TRBJ2-1 and V is TRBV9; either TRBD1 or TRBD2 may supply D (5 bases each). This CDR3 region has 13 residues. The germline V and J ends were trimmed by 4 bases and 5 bases, with 10 bases remaining between them. Per the germline V gene, CDR1 is SGDLS and CDR2 is YYNGEE. DNA for the CDR3: TGTGCCAGCAGCCCCGGGGCGGACAATGAGCAGTTCTTC. This translates into CASSPGADNEQFF.

This clonotype was counted a few times. The CDR3 DNA is TGTGCCATTCCCCCCCGACAGGGCAACCCCTACAATGAGCAGTTCTTC. Its translation is CAIPPRQGNPYNEQFF. This chain connects TRBV21-1 to TRBJ2-1; the table names TRBD1, a call not compared with the DNA. TRBV21-1 is a recognized pseudogene. The CDR3 is made up of 16 amino acids.

J is TRBJ2-3 and V is TRBV2; D unclear. Germline V gene lookup returns CDR1 SNHLY and CDR2 FYNNEI. Trimming took off 3 bases at V and 6 bases at J, with 13 bases between the two ends. The CDR3 loop spans 14 amino acids. CDR3 region: CASSDLGLSDTQYF. CDR3 coding DNA: TGTGCCAGCAGTGATCTAGGCCTCTCGGATACGCAGTATTTT.

This clonotype was detected many times. The chain couples TRBV4-1 to TRBJ2-5, with D possibly matching TRBD1 (6 bases). The J call is doubtful: the DNA matches TRBJ2-7 better. Germline V lookup: CDR1 MGHRA, CDR2 YSYEKL. CDR3 length equals 12 residues. The chain's CDR3 is CASSLQGREQYF. The CDR3 DNA is TGCGCCAGCAGCTTACAGGGTCGCGAGCAGTACTTC.

This clonotype was seen only a few times. The rearrangement links TRBV6-6 to TRBJ1-2; D unresolved. V lost 6 bases and J lost 1, with 15 bases in between. The CDR3 spans 15 residues. Germline loops: CDR1 MNHNY, CDR2 SVGAGI (reference sequence). CDR3 DNA sequence: TGTGCCAGCAGCCCCTTTGGAACCATTAACTATGGCTACACCTTC. Protein sequence: CASSPFGTINYGYTF.

V gene TRBV24-1 combines with J gene TRBJ2-7; 9 bases fit TRBD1. The CDR3 spans 14 residues. Looked up from germline, CDR1 is KGHDR and CDR2 is SFDVKD. V dropped 8 bases and J dropped 4; count of bases not matched to a gene: 8. The CDR3 DNA sequence: TGTGCCACCACATTCCGGGACAGGGAGTACGAGCAGTACTTC. This sequence encodes CATTFRDREYEQYF.

This clonotype came up a few times. The J gene is TRBJ2-3, the V gene TRBV6-1; 7 positions agree with TRBD1. Germline loops: CDR1 MNHNS, CDR2 SASEGT. J was trimmed by 0 bases and V by 5 bases; bases with no gene match: 8. The CDR3 totals 16 residues. The CDR3 coding sequence is TGTGCCAGCAGTCAACAGGACAGGAGAAGCACAGATACGCAGTATTTT. Translating gives CASSQQDRRSTDTQYF.

Points on this clonotype: One end of the junction varies from germline; a read error may be responsible. For the CDR3, the DNA is TGTGCCAACAGCGGGGCCGGGCCCAACTACGAGCAGTACTTC. This codes for CANSGAGPNYEQYF. The rearrangement links TRBV9 to TRBJ2-5; 7 bases are shared with TRBD2. The J call is uncertain, as TRBJ2-7 better fits the DNA end. Germline V gene sequence: CDR1 SGDLS, CDR2 YYNGEE. The length of the CDR3 is 14 residues.

The CDR3 nucleotides are TGCGCCAGCAGCGCTACTAGCGGGGGGCCGCGTTACAATGAGCAGTTCTTC. Residues: CASSATSGGPRYNEQFF. This chain links TRBV5-1 with TRBJ2-1; 12 bases line up with TRBD2. Germline V lookup: CDR1 SGHRS, CDR2 YFSETQ. Trimming took 4 bases from V and 4 from J; bases not matched to a gene: 9. The CDR3 consists of 17 residues.

This clonotype appeared a few times. The V and J genes are TRBV7-9 and TRBJ2-5; 7 bases match TRBD1. The trim removed 2 bases at V and 4 bases at J, leaving 10 bases unmatched. This CDR3 has 16 residues. Germline V gives CDR1 SEHNR, CDR2 FQNEAQ (reference sequence). CDR3 loop: CASSLKRGREGETQYF. CDR3 nucleotide sequence: TGTGCCAGCAGCTTAAAAAGGGGGCGCGAAGGAGAGACCCAGTACTTC.

This clonotype was counted between two and nine times. The chain combines TRBV3-1 with TRBJ2-5, with TRBD2 matching over 15 bases. V was clipped by 5 bases and J by 7 bases; unmatched bases: 11. This CDR3 has 17 amino acids. From germline, CDR1 is LGHDT and CDR2 YNNKEL (reference sequence). The CDR3 loop reads CASSWGLAGGPPATQYF. In DNA form, the CDR3 reads TGTGCCAGCAGCTGGGGACTAGCGGGGGGCCCTCCGGCGACCCAGTACTTC.

With regard to this clonotype: Here the CDR3 omits its conserved ending phenylalanine or tryptophan, so a read error is the likely source. The chain recombines TRBV11-3 with TRBJ1-2, with unresolved D. Germline V lookup: CDR1 SGHNT, CDR2 YENEEA. The ends were cut back, 5 bases at V and 8 bases at J, with 15 bases in the middle. CDR3 length: 13 amino acids. The CDR3 DNA is TGTGCCAGCAGCGATCGTGGGGTGGGAGGCTACACCGTC. Its translation: CASSDRGVGGYTV.

The V gene is TRBV5-1, the J gene TRBJ2-1; 7 bases are shared with TRBD2. This CDR3 has 14 residues. V gave up 3 bases and J gave up 4 bases; unmatched junction bases: 4. CDR1 and CDR2 (germline): SGHRS, YFSETQ. The CDR3 DNA reads as TGCGCCAGCAGCTGCCTAGCGGATTACAATGAGCAGTTCTTC. It is translated as CASSCLADYNEQFF.

In its sample, this clonotype was seen a few times. V is TRBV10-3 and J is TRBJ1-5; no definite D call. Trimming pared 5 bases from V and 0 bases from J, leaving 8 bases between. Germline assignment: CDR1 ENHRY and CDR2 SYGVKD. CDR3 size: 14 residues. CDR3 bases: TGTGCCATCAGTACCGACACTAGCAATCAGCCCCAGCATTTT. Its translation: CAISTDTSNQPQHF.

A few counts support this clonotype. In DNA, the CDR3 is TGTGCCAGCAGAGCTAAAACTAGCGGGAGCAGCGAGCAGTACTTC. It codes for CASRAKTSGSSEQYF. The chain is built from TRBV28 and TRBJ2-7, with TRBD2 matching 11 bases. The CDR3 spans 15 residues. CDR1 and CDR2 (germline): MDHEN, SYDVKM. V shed 6 bases and J 6 bases; nucleotides not matched to a gene: 10.

The sample holds a few counts of this clonotype. The chain links TRBV7-9 to TRBJ2-5; 8 nucleotides align to TRBD1. CDR1 and CDR2 from the germline V gene are SEHNR and FQNEAQ (reference sequence). This CDR3 has 13 residues. V lost 6 bases and J lost 7; bases outside the gene matches: 7. The CDR3, as DNA: TGTGCCAGCAGACAGACAGGGGATTGGACCCAGTACTTC. Protein sequence: CASRQTGDWTQYF.